This TCR beta chain is drawn from a study of blood T cells in healthy people across ages (dated by TCRdb to 2013 to 2016). As for the study more broadly: In model experiments, roughly one uniquely barcoded TCR beta cDNA molecule per two T cells was captured by template switching. To track age-related changes in TCR beta repertoire diversity, the study relied on deep sequencing normalized with unique cDNA molecular identifiers. To avoid experimental bias, donors of different ages were spread randomly across the sequencing lanes. The donors were split into four age groups: young (average approximately 16 years), middle-aged (roughly 42), aged (62) and long-lived (roughly 86). Two additional independent replicas of 1 million unique cDNA reads from the same blood draw were analyzed for two donors (one aged 18 to 29 and one aged 80 or older). What the authors observed across the whole study: Conclusive comparison of naive and antigen-experienced compartments was prevented by the profiling of bulk unsorted PBMCs. Observed TCR beta diversity correlated strongly with the percentage of naive T cells measured by flow cytometry. Total diversity estimates from one million sequenced T cells were considered lower bounds and underestimates. Compared with the aged group, the long-lived group had more naive CD4+ T cells, fewer expanded clones and increased TCR diversity, a pattern suggesting age selection. The CMV infection status of donors was not known, potentially confounding age-related changes in expanded clonotypes. As age increased, observed TCR beta diversity per million T cells dropped in a roughly linear way, and a significant reduction was already evident by age around 41.

To prepare the library, 5' RACE was applied. The instrument was an Illumina HiSeq 2500. A second PCR of roughly 7 to 12 cycles was run with a J-beta primer mix and a sample-barcoded 5' primer. Each TCR beta cDNA molecule received a unique molecular identifier from a template-switch 5' adaptor carrying 12 random nucleotides. Each sample yielded at least 3 million CDR3-containing paired-end reads. First-strand cDNA synthesis was performed from all RNA using the Mint cDNA synthesis kit, with priming by a TRBC-specific oligonucleotide. All cDNA was treated with uracil-DNA glycosylase and then went through a first 18-cycle PCR with the universal primers M1SS and BC2_uni_R. Per the source publication's procedure: For normalization, 1 million high-quality reads were randomly selected from each sample, with every read carrying a distinct molecular identifier. Instead of being binned into consensus sequences, reads with shared molecular identifiers were discarded. MiTCR, run with a Q25 quality threshold and the strictest error-elimination algorithm, handled CDR3 identification, clonotype clustering and error correction. Lower-bound total TCR beta diversity was estimated with a nonparametric unseen species model using Euler transformation. The public sequencing data were trimmed at Q25 with fastp and processed into clonotypes with MiXCR by TCRdb, which kept only in-frame beta chains. Duplicate CDR3 protein sequences are folded into a single record with the most common DNA and genes. TCRdb, not the authors, supplied the V and J calls. For this sample there are 650,000 to 800,000 distinct CDR3 sequences; under 45% appear just once. Roughly 19% of the sample goes to the ten largest clones.

With regard to this clonotype: What this receptor recognizes is not known. Being one base from a much bigger clone, this may be a read error.

The CDR3 has 11 amino acids, counting the end cysteine and phenylalanine. Only CDR3 DNA remains: 33 bases, in frame from the first base. According to the germline V gene, CDR1 reads SQVTM and CDR2 reads ANQGSEA. Trimming takes 4 bases from V and 13 bases from J, and the germline ends sit 14 bases apart. The roughly 39 donors, aged about 6 to 95 years, were systemically healthy Caucasian individuals from Russia. Ten milliliters of peripheral blood were drawn from each donor into EDTA-treated Vacutainer tubes. Ficoll-Paque density-gradient centrifugation was used to isolate PBMCs, with at least 6 million per sample. Trizol reagent was used to extract total RNA from PBMCs, with at least 5.5 micrograms per sample. For every donor, flow cytometry on a PBMC aliquot measured the percentage of naive CD45RAhigh/CD27high T cells.

The V and J segments used are TRBV29-1 and TRBJ2-1, with the D gene too uncertain to name. Sequencing was carried out using blood. The sequence derives from a man between 60 and 75 years old in good health. The nucleotide sequence reads as follows: TGCAGCGTTGGCGGTGTTGAGACCCAGTTCTTC. It codes for CSVGGVETQFF.